The next 14 T cell receptor beta chains were all read from a single sample in a study of identical twins. TCRdb re-called the 5' RACE reads with MiXCR, one entry per CDR3 protein. The sample carries hundreds of thousands of distinct CDR3 sequences, 5.5% to 6.5% recorded once. The specimen was naive T cells sorted from blood. The source is a man between 18 and 35 years old in good health.

In its sample, this clonotype was seen many times. One end of the junction does not line up with germline, which may come from a read error. The chain couples TRBV4-2 to TRBJ2-3; 11 bases line up with TRBD2. CDR1 is LGHNA, CDR2 YNFKEQ, per germline. The CDR3 sequence is 15 residues long. The CDR3 DNA is TGTGCCAGCAGCCAAGACGTAGCGGGAGGGAAGGGGCGAAATTTT. It is translated as CASSQDVAGGKGRNF.

This clonotype was seen many times. This chain links TRBV5-1 with TRBJ1-1; D unclear. Germline V lookup: CDR1 SGHRS, CDR2 YFSETQ. Trimming pared 0 bases from V and 1 base from J, leaving 13 bases between. The CDR3 contains 16 residues. The CDR3 region has the DNA TGCGCCAGCAGCTTGGGGCCTCGCGGGTCGAACACTGAAGCTTTCTTT. It encodes CASSLGPRGSNTEAFF.

This clonotype was counted at least ten times. V usage is TRBV10-1 and J usage is TRBJ2-1; 13 nucleotides align to TRBD2. Trimming cost V 3 bases and J 5 bases; bases outside gene matches: 4. Germline values: CDR1 WNHNN, CDR2 SYGVQD (reference sequence). The CDR3 consists of 16 residues. The CDR3 spells CASSDLLAGGDNEQFF. The CDR3 DNA reads as TGCGCCAGCAGTGATTTACTAGCGGGAGGGGACAATGAGCAGTTCTTC.

This clonotype has at least ten counts. The chain has TRBV12-3 or TRBV12-4 and TRBJ1-4; D gene uncertain. CDR3 length: 12 residues. Between the trimmed V and J ends, which lost 8 bases and 8 bases, there was a span of 12 bases. The CDR3 region is CASPFEYEKLFF. In DNA, the CDR3 is TGTGCCAGCCCGTTTGAGTACGAAAAACTGTTTTTT.

This clonotype was seen many times. The genes are TRBV12-3 or TRBV12-4 and TRBJ2-1; a weak D match, TRBD1 (5 bases). V lost 5 bases to trimming and J lost 3 bases, with 14 bases between them. This CDR3 region has 15 residues. CDR3 bases: TGTGCCAGCAGTCTAGATGGGGCGAGCTACAATGAGCAGTTCTTC. This gives the protein CASSLDGASYNEQFF.

This clonotype was detected ten times or more. The chain links TRBV10-3 to TRBJ1-5; 7 bases map to TRBD1. The CDR3 extends over 14 amino acids. Germline CDR1 is ENHRY and CDR2 is SYGVKD. With V trimmed by 6 bases and J by 4 bases, 6 bases remained unmatched. The CDR3 DNA reads as TGTGCCATCAGCACGGGACAGACAAATCAGCCCCAGCATTTT. Its translation: CAISTGQTNQPQHF.

This clonotype was counted many times. The chain joins TRBV5-1 to TRBJ2-3; D is undetermined. The CDR3 length is 15 residues. Germline CDR1 reads SGHRS; CDR2 reads YFSETQ. Trimming shortened V by 1 base and J by 4 bases, and 13 bases separated the two germline ends. The CDR3 protein is CASSLSVTTADTQYF. In nucleotides, the CDR3 is TGCGCCAGCAGCTTGTCCGTCACGACCGCAGATACGCAGTATTTT.

The chain combines TRBV6-1 with TRBJ2-2; a weak D match, TRBD2 (6 bases). Trimming took off 3 bases at V and 3 bases at J, with 14 bases between the two ends. This CDR3 is 16 amino acids long. CDR1 MNHNS and CDR2 SASEGT come from the germline V gene. The chain's CDR3 is CASSDPGTHDTGELFF. CDR3 nucleotides: TGTGCCAGCAGTGACCCCGGGACTCACGACACCGGGGAGCTGTTTTTT.

This clonotype was recorded at least ten times. This chain joins TRBV11-2 and TRBJ2-1; no firm D call. The V gene lost 7 bases and the J gene lost 8 bases, with 24 bases spanning the gap. CDR1 and CDR2 (germline): SGHAT, FQNNGV. The CDR3 totals 16 residues. The CDR3 here is CASKPRRRSLLDEQFF. Here the CDR3 DNA reads TGTGCCAGCAAACCAAGAAGGCGGTCCCTTTTGGATGAGCAGTTCTTC.

The sample holds a few counts of this clonotype. The chain couples TRBV24-1 to TRBJ2-4; D uncertain. Germline CDR1 is KGHDR and CDR2 is SFDVKD. The CDR3 is made up of 13 amino acids. Trimming cost V 0 bases and J 5 bases, with 4 bases left between them. The CDR3 DNA reads TGTGCCACCAGTGATTTGGAGGAAAACATTCAGTACTTC. This encodes CATSDLEENIQYF.

At least ten counts were recorded for this clonotype. V and J are TRBV29-1 and TRBJ2-1; D perhaps matches TRBD1 (6 bases). Germline loops: CDR1 SQVTM, CDR2 ANQGSEA. Deletions cut 5 bases from V and 7 bases from J, with 9 bases between. This CDR3 region has 11 residues. Written as DNA, the CDR3 is TGCAGCGTTACAGGGTTAAATGAGCAGTTCTTC. Encoded protein: CSVTGLNEQFF.

Ten or more counts support this clonotype. This sequence joins TRBV20-1 and TRBJ2-5, with 11 bases lining up with TRBD2. Germline-derived CDR1 and CDR2 are DFQATT and SNEGSKA (reference sequence). J lost 3 bases, V lost 0 bases, and 3 bases had no gene match. CDR3 length: 15 residues. CDR3 residues: CSARDPGLAEETQYF. The CDR3 DNA reads as TGCAGTGCTAGAGATCCGGGACTAGCGGAAGAGACCCAGTACTTC.

CDR3 nucleotide sequence: TGCAGTGCTCGACAGGGTGAAGGCAATCAGCCCCAGCATTTT. Translation: CSARQGEGNQPQHF. The genes are TRBV20-1 and TRBJ1-5, with 7 bases fitting TRBD1. Germline V lookup: CDR1 DFQATT, CDR2 SNEGSKA (reference sequence). This CDR3 has 14 amino acids. The trim removed 5 bases at V and 2 bases at J, leaving 6 bases unmatched.

This clonotype has a handful of counts. The chain carries TRBV19 and TRBJ2-1, with D possibly TRBD2 on 5 matching bases. Germline V CDR1 and CDR2: LNHDA, SQIVND (reference sequence). There are 12 residues in the CDR3. V was pared by 1 base and J by 10 bases, with 8 bases between. CDR3 residues: CASSIVRGEQFF. For the CDR3, the DNA is TGTGCCAGTAGTATAGTGAGAGGGGAGCAGTTCTTC.